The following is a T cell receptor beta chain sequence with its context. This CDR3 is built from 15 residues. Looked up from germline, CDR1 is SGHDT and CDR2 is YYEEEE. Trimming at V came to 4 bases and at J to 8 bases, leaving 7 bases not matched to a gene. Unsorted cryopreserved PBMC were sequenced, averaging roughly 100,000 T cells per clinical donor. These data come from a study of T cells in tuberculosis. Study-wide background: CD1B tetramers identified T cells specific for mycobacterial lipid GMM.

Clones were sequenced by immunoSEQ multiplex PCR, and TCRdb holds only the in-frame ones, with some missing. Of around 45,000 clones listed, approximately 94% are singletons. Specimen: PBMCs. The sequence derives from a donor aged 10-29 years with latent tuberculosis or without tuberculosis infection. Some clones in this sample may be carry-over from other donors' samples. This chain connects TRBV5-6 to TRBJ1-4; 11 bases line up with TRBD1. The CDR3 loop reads CASSVQDRGREKLFF. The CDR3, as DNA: TGTGCCAGCAGCGTCCAGGACAGGGGGCGGGAAAAACTGTTTTTT.